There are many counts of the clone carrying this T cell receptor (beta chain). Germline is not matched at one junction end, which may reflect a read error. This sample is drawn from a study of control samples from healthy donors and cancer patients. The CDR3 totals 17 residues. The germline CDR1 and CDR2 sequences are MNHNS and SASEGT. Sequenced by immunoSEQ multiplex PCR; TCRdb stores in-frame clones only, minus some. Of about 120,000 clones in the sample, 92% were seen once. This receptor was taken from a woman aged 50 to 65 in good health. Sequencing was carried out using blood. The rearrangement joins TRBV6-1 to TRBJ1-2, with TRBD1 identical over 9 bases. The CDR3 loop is CASREGGTGSDNYGYTF. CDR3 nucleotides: TGTGCCAGCAGGGAAGGGGGGACAGGGTCCGACAACTATGGCTACACCTTC.